The 15 T cell receptor beta chains reported below all come from one sample, sequenced in a study of blood T cell repertoires in COVID-19. Sequenced by immunoSEQ multiplex PCR; TCRdb stores in-frame clones only, minus some. Here the sample spans fewer than 350,000 clones, approximately 86% being singletons. The sequenced sample consisted of peripheral blood. Receptors originate from a middle-aged man with active or convalescent COVID-19.

The V gene is TRBV18, the J gene TRBJ1-4; D unresolved. Trimming shortened V by 3 bases and J by 5 bases, and 16 bases separated the two germline ends. Germline-derived CDR1 and CDR2 are KGHSH and LQKENI. The CDR3 totals 16 residues. The CDR3, as DNA: TGTGCCAGCTCACCGGGAGGACGGAGTTCCAATGAAAAACTGTTTTTT. It encodes CASSPGGRSSNEKLFF.

The CDR3 protein is CASQWTSNTEAFF. For the CDR3, the DNA is TGTGCCAGCCAGTGGACTTCGAACACTGAAGCTTTCTTT. The chain joins TRBV27 to TRBJ1-1; no clear D gene. V shed 8 bases and J shed 1 base, with 11 bases lying between them. Germline V gives CDR1 MNHEY, CDR2 SMNVEV (reference sequence). This CDR3 spans 13 amino acids.

The table lists this clone with a few counts. The V and J genes are TRBV2 and TRBJ1-3; TRBD1 matches 7 bases. CDR1 SNHLY and CDR2 FYNNEI come from the germline V gene. The J segment lost 3 bases and the V segment lost 6 bases, leaving 2 bases of the junction unmatched. CDR3 length: 13 amino acids. The CDR3 nucleotides read TGTGCCAGCAGCAACAGGGGTGGAAACACCATATATTTT. This codes for CASSNRGGNTIYF.

This chain joins TRBV27 and TRBJ2-7; TRBD2 is a possible D gene (6 bases). CDR3 length equals 11 residues. Germline V gives CDR1 MNHEY, CDR2 SMNVEV (reference sequence). The V gene lost 5 bases and the J gene lost 7 bases, with 9 bases spanning the gap. The DNA for the CDR3 is TGTGCCAGCAGTAAGGGACTTGAGCAGTACTTC. Encoded protein: CASSKGLEQYF.

V and J are TRBV11-3 and TRBJ2-3; a possible D gene is TRBD2 (5 bases). V dropped 7 bases and J dropped 5 bases, with 16 bases sitting between them. The CDR3 runs 14 residues. Germline-derived CDR1 and CDR2 are SGHNT and YENEEA. CDR3 amino acids: CASTNRGTGDTQYF. In DNA form, the CDR3 reads TGTGCCAGCACCAATCGGGGTACGGGAGATACGCAGTATTTT.

The rearrangement uses TRBV15 and TRBJ1-5; D ambiguous. Germline values: CDR1 LNHNV, CDR2 YYDKDF (reference sequence). The V end was cut by 4 bases, the J end by 3 bases, with 16 bases between. The CDR3 is made up of 16 amino acids. The chain's CDR3 is CATSIGPLRYNQPQHF. The DNA for the CDR3 is TGTGCCACCAGCATTGGGCCGCTCCGTTACAATCAGCCCCAGCATTTT.

The chain has TRBV3-1 (or the pseudogene TRBV3-2) and TRBJ1-5, with D perhaps TRBD1 (6 bases). The germline V gene has CDR1 LGHDT and CDR2 YNNKEL (reference sequence). The V end lost 2 bases, the J end lost 7 bases, and 18 bases lay between the germline ends. CDR3 length: 16 residues. The CDR3 region has the DNA TGTGCCAGCAGCCAAAGATTGGGGGCCGGCCCCCAGCCCCAGCATTTT. Amino acid sequence: CASSQRLGAGPQPQHF.

The gene calls are TRBV16 and TRBJ1-2; TRBD1 might be the D (5 bases). This CDR3 has 13 amino acids. V gave up 7 bases and J gave up 4 bases, with 13 bases separating them. The germline V gene has CDR1 KGHSY and CDR2 FQNENV. The CDR3 region has the DNA TGTGCCAGCACCAGGACGGGGGTCTATGGCTACACCTTC. Translation gives CASTRTGVYGYTF.

The chain employs TRBV5-1 and TRBJ1-4, with 7 bases matching TRBD1. With V trimmed by 0 bases and J by 5 bases, 4 bases remained unmatched. The germline V gene encodes CDR1 SGHRS and CDR2 YFSETQ. There are 15 residues in the CDR3. In DNA, the CDR3 is TGCGCCAGCAGCTTGGGAACAGGGGCGAATGAAAAACTGTTTTTT. Its protein product is CASSLGTGANEKLFF.

The chain is built from TRBV6-5 and TRBJ2-7, with 7 bases matching TRBD1. Germline lookup yields CDR1 MNHEY and CDR2 SVGAGI. After removal of 2 bases from V and 3 bases from J, the junction contained 4 bases not matched to a gene. The CDR3 is 14 residues long. The CDR3 is CASSYRDRHYEQYF. The CDR3 DNA is TGTGCCAGCAGTTACCGGGACAGACACTACGAGCAGTACTTC.

The chain couples TRBV6-6 to TRBJ2-7, with D maybe TRBD2 (6 bases). V gave up 9 bases and J gave up 2 bases, with 17 bases separating them. The CDR3 sequence is 14 residues long. Germline CDR1 and CDR2: MNHNY and SVGAGI (reference sequence). This CDR3 reads CARGMAGRTYEQYF. DNA for the CDR3: TGTGCCAGAGGCATGGCGGGACGAACCTACGAGCAGTACTTC.

The chain is built from TRBV5-1 and TRBJ1-4, with TRBD1 as a possible D gene (5 bases). Trimming took off 0 bases at V and 7 bases at J, with 13 bases between the two ends. The CDR3 contains 15 residues. CDR1 is SGHRS and CDR2 is YFSETQ in the germline V gene. This chain's CDR3 is CASSLGGTEGEKLFF. The CDR3 bases are TGCGCCAGCAGCTTGGGCGGGACTGAAGGTGAAAAACTGTTTTTT.

The gene calls are TRBV3-1 (or the pseudogene TRBV3-2) and TRBJ2-2, with 10 positions matching TRBD2. The length of the CDR3 is 15 residues. Germline lookup yields CDR1 LGHDT and CDR2 YNNKEL (reference sequence). V was pared by 2 bases and J by 7 bases, with 4 bases of the junction left unmatched. The CDR3: CASSQSGRADGELFF. Here the CDR3 DNA reads TGTGCCAGCAGCCAAAGCGGGAGGGCCGACGGGGAGCTGTTTTTT.

The chain combines TRBV30 with TRBJ2-1; D uncertain. Germline lookup yields CDR1 GTSNPN and CDR2 SVGIG (reference sequence). The CDR3 runs 15 residues. The V gene lost 3 bases and the J gene lost 3 bases, with 15 bases spanning the gap. The CDR3 loop is CAWSPTTEHYNEQFF. The DNA for the CDR3 is TGTGCCTGGAGCCCTACTACCGAACACTACAATGAGCAGTTCTTC.

The CDR3 spells CASTSGSDTEAFF. The CDR3 bases are TGTGCCAGCACCTCAGGGTCGGACACTGAAGCTTTCTTT. The chain couples TRBV6-5 to TRBJ1-1; D is possibly TRBD1 (5 bases). There are 13 residues in the CDR3. CDR1 and CDR2 (germline): MNHEY, SVGAGI. Trimming cost V 7 bases and J 3 bases, with 12 bases left between them.